The 10 T cell receptor beta chains listed next were all sequenced from one sample in a study of OX40 agonist ivuxolimab in advanced cancers. The table came from immunoSEQ multiplex PCR; TCRdb's copy has only in-frame clones and leaves some out. The sample lists tens of thousands of clones; roughly 89% were seen once. Sequences were derived from CD4+ or CD8+ T cells sorted from blood, sampled in a trial of the OX40 agonist ivuxolimab. The receptors derive from an adult with an advanced solid tumor such as melanoma, head and neck, liver or kidney cancer.

V is TRBV2 and J is TRBJ1-1; the match to TRBD1 covers 12 bases. Germline V lookup: CDR1 SNHLY, CDR2 FYNNEI. The CDR3 extends over 14 amino acids. The ends lost 10 bases at V and 4 bases at J; junction bases unmatched: 7. The DNA for the CDR3 is TGTGCCACAAGGGACAGGGGGCTACTCACTGAAGCTTTCTTT. Translated: CATRDRGLLTEAFF. Drawing the rest from reference TRBV2 and TRBJ1-1, the complete variable domain is EPEVTQTPSHQVTQMGQEVILRCVPISNHLYFYWYRQILGQKVEFLVSFYNNEISEKSEIFDDQFSVERPDGSNFTLKIRSTKLEDSAMYFCATRDRGLLTEAFFGQGTRLTVV.

The rearrangement uses TRBV4-3 and TRBJ1-1; D gene unclear. Germline values: CDR1 LGHNA, CDR2 YSLEER. The CDR3 length is 16 residues. The V and J ends lost 0 bases and 7 bases respectively, with 18 bases between them. This CDR3 is CASSQDMTPRDIEAFF. The CDR3 DNA reads as TGCGCCAGCAGCCAAGATATGACTCCCCGCGACATTGAAGCTTTCTTT.

The gene calls are TRBV5-1 and TRBJ1-1; D might be TRBD1 (5 bases). V lost 4 bases, J lost 1 base, and 14 bases lay in between. This CDR3 spans 15 amino acids. Germline V gives CDR1 SGHRS, CDR2 YFSETQ. CDR3 region: CASSGQGVRNTEAFF. CDR3 sequence (DNA): TGCGCCAGCAGCGGTCAGGGCGTGCGGAACACTGAAGCTTTCTTT.

Points on this clone: The junction differs from germline at one of its ends, possibly a read error. The V and J genes are TRBV7-7 and TRBJ2-2; D gene ambiguous. The CDR3 extends over 20 amino acids. The V gene's germline CDR1 is SSHAT and CDR2 FNYEAQ (reference sequence). CDR3 protein: CASSSRVSFSKNPNTGELFF. Here the CDR3 DNA reads TGTGCTAGCAGCTCCAGAGTGTCCTTCAGCAAAAATCCGAACACCGGGGAGCTGTTTTTT.

CDR3: CASRSSSSTDTQYF. Here the CDR3 DNA reads TGTGCCAGCAGGAGTAGCTCTAGCACAGATACGCAGTATTTT. The gene calls are TRBV28 and TRBJ2-3; D is unclear. Germline CDR1 MDHEN, CDR2 SYDVKM. This CDR3 spans 14 amino acids. The V gene lost 6 bases and the J gene lost 0 bases, with 10 bases spanning the gap.

CDR3 nucleotide sequence: TGTGCCAGCAGAGAGAGGGGAGGACCTCAGCCCCAGCATTTT. Amino acid sequence: CASRERGGPQPQHF. This rearrangement joins TRBV2 to TRBJ1-5; perhaps TRBD1 as D (5 bases). V was shortened by 6 bases and J by 6 bases, with 15 bases between the two germline ends. Germline-derived CDR1 and CDR2 are SNHLY and FYNNEI. This CDR3 comprises 14 residues.

The chain has TRBV9 and TRBJ2-3; D might be TRBD2 (6 bases). The length of the CDR3 is 14 residues. Trimming shortened V by 6 bases and J by 2 bases, and 13 bases separated the two germline ends. Germline CDR1 reads SGDLS; CDR2 reads YYNGEE. The CDR3 coding sequence is TGTGCCAGCAATAACTGGAGGGACACAGATACGCAGTATTTT. Amino acids: CASNNWRDTDTQYF.

CDR3 in amino acids: CASRGQGSYEQYF. The CDR3 DNA follows: TGTGCCAGCAGGGGACAGGGTTCCTACGAGCAGTACTTC. J is TRBJ2-7 and V is TRBV7-2; 9 bases fit TRBD1. CDR1 is SGHTA and CDR2 is FQGNSA in the germline V gene. The V and J ends lost 6 bases and 1 base, in that order; junction bases with no gene match: 1. The CDR3 is made up of 13 amino acids.

The chain uses TRBV28 and TRBJ1-5; D perhaps matches TRBD1 (6 bases). CDR3 length: 12 amino acids. Trimming removed 7 bases from V and 7 bases from J, with 11 bases in between. Germline V CDR1 and CDR2: MDHEN, SYDVKM. The CDR3 nucleotides read TGTGCCAGCAATACAGGGCAACAGCCCCAGCATTTT. Its protein product is CASNTGQQPQHF.

V gene TRBV28 combines with J gene TRBJ1-2, with D perhaps TRBD1 (6 bases). CDR1 is MDHEN and CDR2 is SYDVKM in the germline V gene. This CDR3 comprises 15 residues. V lost 5 bases, J lost 6 bases, and 19 bases lay in between. The CDR3 region has the DNA TGTGCCAGCAGTAATGGGGGGGGCAGGGGAAATGGCTACACCTTC. It codes for CASSNGGGRGNGYTF.